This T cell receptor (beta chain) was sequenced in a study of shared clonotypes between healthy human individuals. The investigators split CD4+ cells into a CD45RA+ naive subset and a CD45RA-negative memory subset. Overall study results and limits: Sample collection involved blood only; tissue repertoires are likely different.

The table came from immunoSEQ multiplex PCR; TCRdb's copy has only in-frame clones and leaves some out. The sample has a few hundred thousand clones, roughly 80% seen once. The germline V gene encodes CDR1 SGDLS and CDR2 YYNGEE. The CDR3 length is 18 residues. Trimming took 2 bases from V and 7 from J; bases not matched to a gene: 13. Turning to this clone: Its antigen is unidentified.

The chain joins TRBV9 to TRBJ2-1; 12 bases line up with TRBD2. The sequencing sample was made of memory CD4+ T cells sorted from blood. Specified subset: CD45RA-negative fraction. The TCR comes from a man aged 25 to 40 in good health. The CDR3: CASSVGLAGGRGTNEQFF. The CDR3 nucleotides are TGTGCCAGCAGCGTGGGACTAGCGGGCGGAAGGGGGACGAATGAGCAGTTCTTC. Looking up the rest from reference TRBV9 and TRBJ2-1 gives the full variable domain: DSGVTQTPKHLITATGQRVTLRCSPRSGDLSVYWYQQSLDQGLQFLIQYYNGEERAKGNILERFSAQQFPDLHSELNLSSLELGDSALYFCASSVGLAGGRGTNEQFFGPGTRLTVL.